This TCR beta chain was sequenced during a study of CD8 T cells in Susac syndrome. General study results and limits: Within Susac syndrome CD4+ T cell repertoires, clonal expansion was not evident. Individuals included in the TCR sequencing and HLA analysis were acknowledged by the study to be relatively few in number.

Reverse transcription of roughly 0.5 to 1 ug RNA was carried out with random hexamers. TCRdb re-analysed the immunoSEQ multiplex PCR reads in MiXCR, keeping a single row per CDR3 protein. The table shows more than 110,000 distinct CDR3 sequences, with 95% occurring only once. This clonotype was detected only once. Its antigen is currently unknown. The ends lost 2 bases at V and 2 bases at J; junction bases unmatched: 2. Germline V gene data show CDR1 as GTSNPN and CDR2 as SVGIG (reference sequence). The CDR3 contains 13 residues. Sequenced sample: CD4+ T cells from PBMCs. This TCR derives from a human donor with Susac syndrome. The chain recombines TRBV30 with TRBJ2-7, with 8 bases lining up with TRBD1. The chain's CDR3 is CAWSSGGTYEQYF. The DNA of the CDR3 is TGTGCCTGGAGTTCAGGGGGCACCTACGAGCAGTACTTC.